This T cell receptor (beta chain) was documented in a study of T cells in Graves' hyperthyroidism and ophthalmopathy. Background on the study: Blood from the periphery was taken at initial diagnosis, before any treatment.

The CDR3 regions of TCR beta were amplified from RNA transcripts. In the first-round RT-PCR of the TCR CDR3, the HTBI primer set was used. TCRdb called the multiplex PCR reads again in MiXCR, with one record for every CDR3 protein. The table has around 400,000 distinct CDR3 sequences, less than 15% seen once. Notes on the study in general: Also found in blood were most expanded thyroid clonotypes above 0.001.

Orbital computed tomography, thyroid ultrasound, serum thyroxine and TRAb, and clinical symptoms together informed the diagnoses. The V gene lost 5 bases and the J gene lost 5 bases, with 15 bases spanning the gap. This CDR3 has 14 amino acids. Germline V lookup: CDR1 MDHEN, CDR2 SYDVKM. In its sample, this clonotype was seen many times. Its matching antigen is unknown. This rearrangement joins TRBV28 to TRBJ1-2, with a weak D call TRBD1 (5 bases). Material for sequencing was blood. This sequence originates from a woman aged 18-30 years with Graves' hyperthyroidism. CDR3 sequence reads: CASSIETVLYGYTF. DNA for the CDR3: TGTGCCAGCAGTATCGAGACAGTTTTGTATGGCTACACCTTC.